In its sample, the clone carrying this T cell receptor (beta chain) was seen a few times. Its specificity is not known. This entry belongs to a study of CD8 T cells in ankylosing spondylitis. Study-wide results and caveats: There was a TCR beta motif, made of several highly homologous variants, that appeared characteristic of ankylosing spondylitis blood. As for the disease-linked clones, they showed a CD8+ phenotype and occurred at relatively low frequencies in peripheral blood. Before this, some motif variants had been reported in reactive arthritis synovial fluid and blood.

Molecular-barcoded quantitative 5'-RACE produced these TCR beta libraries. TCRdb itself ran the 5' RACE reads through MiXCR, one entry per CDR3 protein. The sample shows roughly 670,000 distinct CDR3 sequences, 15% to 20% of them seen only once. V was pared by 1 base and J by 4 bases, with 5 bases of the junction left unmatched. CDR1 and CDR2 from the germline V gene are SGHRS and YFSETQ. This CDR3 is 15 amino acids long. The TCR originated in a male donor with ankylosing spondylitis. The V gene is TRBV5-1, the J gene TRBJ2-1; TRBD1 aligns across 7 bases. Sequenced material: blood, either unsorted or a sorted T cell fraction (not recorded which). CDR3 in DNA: TGCGCCAGCAGCTTGACAGGGGAGAGTTACAATGAGCAGTTCTTC. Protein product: CASSLTGESYNEQFF.